The source of this T cell receptor beta chain is a study of blood T cell repertoires in COVID-19. Looking at the study overall: The United States, Italy and Spain provided the acute and convalescent COVID-19 samples. T cells, B-cell-depleted T cells, or PBMCs supplied cDNA or gDNA.

The CDR3 is 14 amino acids. In the source study's methods: Amplification from reference gene primers served as the basis for estimated nucleated cell counts. Profiling relied on immunoSEQ multiplex PCR, and the TCRdb table lists in-frame clones only, not all of them. The V and J calls and clone size come from that table; D and trimming were worked out from the DNA. The repertoire consists of about 240,000 clones, with roughly 85% occurring once and the leading ten covering about 3.2%. The sequence was collected from a woman under 30 with acute or convalescent COVID-19. Sequencing was performed on peripheral blood. The V and J genes are TRBV21-1 and TRBJ1-2; the D segment call TRBD1 is taken from the table without a DNA check. TRBV21-1 is annotated as a pseudogene. CDR3 residues: CASSKEDSYNGYTF. The CDR3 DNA is TGTGCCAGCAGCAAAGAGGACAGCTATAATGGCTACACCTTC.